This T cell receptor beta chain was captured in a study of T cell responses to AZD1222 COVID-19 vaccine. Whole-study results and caveats: An increase in Spike-specific TCR breadth and depth was observed after two AZD1222 doses. Recipients of AZD1222 seropositive at baseline numbered only five or six.

The repertoire was sequenced with immunoSEQ multiplex PCR; TCRdb's copy has only in-frame clones and lacks some. The sample gives approximately 120,000 clones, 70% to 90% of which show up once; about 4.5% is in the top ten. Comments on this clone: What it binds is unknown.

Germline CDR1 MDHEN, CDR2 SYDVKM. CDR3 length equals 15 residues. V was clipped by 1 base and J by 8 bases; unmatched bases: 7. Here the sequenced sample was peripheral blood, taken 28 days after the second AZD1222 dose. The chain recombines TRBV28 with TRBJ2-1; 8 bases fit TRBD2. The source is an adult who received the AZD1222 COVID-19 vaccine. The CDR3 region has the DNA TGTGCCAGCAGTTTATCCGCCGGGAGGGTAGATGAGCAGTTCTTC. This codes for CASSLSAGRVDEQFF. Drawing the rest from reference TRBV28 and TRBJ2-1, the complete variable domain is DVKVTQSSRYLVKRTGEKVFLECVQDMDHENMFWYRQDPGLGLRLIYFSYDVKMKEKGDIPEGYSVSREKKERFSLILESASTNQTSMYLCASSLSAGRVDEQFFGPGTRLTVL.